The 12 T cell receptor beta chains below all came from one sample that was sequenced in a study of blood T cell repertoires in COVID-19. Clones were sequenced by immunoSEQ multiplex PCR, and TCRdb holds only the in-frame ones, with some missing. The sample has about 180,000 clones, 75% to 80% seen once; the top ten hold around 24%. The sequencing input was peripheral blood. The receptors were sampled from a woman aged 65 to 85 with acute or convalescent COVID-19.

V gene TRBV5-1 combines with J gene TRBJ1-2; TRBD1 matches at 10 bases. The V segment lost 4 bases and the J segment 4 bases; nucleotides outside the gene matches: 4. CDR3 length: 14 amino acids. Germline V gives CDR1 SGHRS, CDR2 YFSETQ. The DNA for the CDR3 is TGCGCCAGCAGCCCGGACAGGGGGTTCTATGGCTACACCTTC. Protein: CASSPDRGFYGYTF.

V and J are TRBV10-3 and TRBJ2-5; D uncertain. V dropped 6 bases and J dropped 4 bases, with 12 bases sitting between them. The CDR3 spans 13 residues. The germline V gene has CDR1 ENHRY and CDR2 SYGVKD. This chain's CDR3 is CAISDSAAETQYF. Written as DNA, the CDR3 is TGTGCCATCAGCGATAGTGCGGCAGAGACCCAGTACTTC.

The J gene is TRBJ2-1, the V gene TRBV7-2, with TRBD2 as a possible D gene (5 bases). Looked up from germline, CDR1 is SGHTA and CDR2 is FQGNSA. Between the trimmed V and J ends, which lost 0 bases and 7 bases, there was a span of 10 bases. The CDR3 has 14 amino acids. In DNA, the CDR3 is TGTGCCAGCAGCTTAGCCGGACTTTTAAATGAGCAGTTCTTC. Translated: CASSLAGLLNEQFF.

J is TRBJ1-2 and V is TRBV6-6; D uncertain. The length of the CDR3 is 15 residues. Per the germline V gene, CDR1 is MNHNY and CDR2 is SVGAGI (reference sequence). With 0 bases removed from V and 6 bases from J, the gap between germline ends came to 14 bases. CDR3 in DNA: TGTGCCAGCAGTTACTCGAGTTCGACATTTGATGGCTACACCTTC. Its translation is CASSYSSSTFDGYTF.

J is TRBJ2-7 and V is TRBV3-1 (or the pseudogene TRBV3-2); 8 bases match TRBD2. Germline assignment: CDR1 LGHDT and CDR2 YNNKEL (reference sequence). V shed 5 bases and J 3 bases; nucleotides not matched to a gene: 12. This CDR3 has 16 residues. CDR3 in amino acids: CASSGTSGLVLYEQYF. CDR3 DNA sequence: TGTGCCAGCAGCGGTACTTCGGGACTAGTCCTCTACGAGCAGTACTTC.

The chain joins TRBV5-8 to TRBJ1-5; D is perhaps TRBD1 (5 bases). V was clipped by 3 bases and J by 10 bases, with 11 bases between them. The length of the CDR3 is 12 residues. The germline CDR1 and CDR2 sequences are SGHTS and YDEGEE. CDR3 DNA sequence: TGTGCCAGCAGCTGGGGGGTTAAACCCCAGCATTTT. Translating gives CASSWGVKPQHF.

The chain carries TRBV7-2 and TRBJ1-3; TRBD1 agrees at 7 bases. The CDR3 covers 14 residues. Germline V lookup: CDR1 SGHTA, CDR2 FQGNSA. V dropped 5 bases and J dropped 3; count of bases not matched to a gene: 4. The CDR3 reads CASSARDSGNTIYF. The CDR3 region has the DNA TGTGCCAGCAGCGCACGGGACAGTGGAAACACCATATATTTT.

The rearrangement joins TRBV30 to TRBJ2-3; the match to TRBD1 covers 7 bases. The junction had 6 bases not matched to a gene; V was cut back by 2 bases and J by 4 bases. CDR3 size: 14 residues. CDR1 is GTSNPN, CDR2 SVGIG, per germline (reference sequence). CDR3 residues: CAWSKGAGADTQYF. The CDR3 bases are TGTGCCTGGAGTAAGGGGGCAGGGGCAGATACGCAGTATTTT. Filled out from reference TRBV30 and TRBJ2-3, the complete variable domain reads SQTIHQWPATLVQPVGSPLSLECTVEGTSNPNLYWYRQAAGRGLQLLFYSVGIGQISSEVPQNLSASRPQDRQFILSSKKLLLSDSGFYLCAWSKGAGADTQYFGPGTRLTVL.

Here the CDR3 DNA reads TGTGCCAGTAGTGACTATATGGTCCGAGTCGGGGATACGCAGTATTTT. This gives the protein CASSDYMVRVGDTQYF. The gene calls are TRBV19 and TRBJ2-3; perhaps TRBD2 as D (5 bases). The CDR3 has 16 residues. Trimming stripped 5 bases from V and 6 bases from J, with 21 bases between. Germline assignment: CDR1 LNHDA and CDR2 SQIVND (reference sequence).

This chain joins TRBV5-1 and TRBJ2-1; no firm D call. Looked up from germline, CDR1 is SGHRS and CDR2 is YFSETQ. V gave up 0 bases and J gave up 7 bases, with 23 bases separating them. This CDR3 contains 18 residues. CDR3 nucleotides: TGCGCCAGCAGCTTGGAGCCCCCAGGCAGCTTCTTAGGTAATGAGCAGTTCTTC. This codes for CASSLEPPGSFLGNEQFF. Supplemented by reference TRBV5-1 and TRBJ2-1, the full variable domain reads KAGVTQTPRYLIKTRGQQVTLSCSPISGHRSVSWYQQTPGQGLQFLFEYFSETQRNKGNFPGRFSGRQFSNSRSEMNVSTLELGDSALYLCASSLEPPGSFLGNEQFFGPGTRLTVL.

This clone was found once. This chain uses TRBV18 with TRBJ2-1, with 8 bases aligning to TRBD2. The CDR3 runs to 15 residues. Germline CDR1 KGHSH, CDR2 LQKENI. Unmatched junction bases numbered 7, after V lost 3 bases and J lost 6 bases. CDR3 DNA sequence: TGTGCCAGCTCACCCGGGACTAGGCAAGTCAATGAGCAGTTCTTC. Translating gives CASSPGTRQVNEQFF.

The V call is TRBV6-2 or TRBV6-3, the J call TRBJ2-6; D remains ambiguous. Trimming removed 5 bases at V and 4 bases at J, with 6 bases between. In germline, CDR1 is MNHEY, CDR2 SVGEGT. The CDR3 length is 13 residues. CDR3 bases: TGTGCCAGCAGTCGTAGCGGGGCCAACGTCCTGACTTTC. Encoded protein: CASSRSGANVLTF.